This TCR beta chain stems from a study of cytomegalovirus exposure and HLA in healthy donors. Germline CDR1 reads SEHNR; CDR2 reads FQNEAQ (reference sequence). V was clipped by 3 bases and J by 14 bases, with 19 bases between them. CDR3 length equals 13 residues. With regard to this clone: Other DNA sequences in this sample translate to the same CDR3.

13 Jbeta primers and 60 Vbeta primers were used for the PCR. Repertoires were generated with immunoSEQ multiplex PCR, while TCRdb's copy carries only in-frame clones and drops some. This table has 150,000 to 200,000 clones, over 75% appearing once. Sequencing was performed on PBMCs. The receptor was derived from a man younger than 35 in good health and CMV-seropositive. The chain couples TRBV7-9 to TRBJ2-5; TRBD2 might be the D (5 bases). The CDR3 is CASSFGKTYEQYF. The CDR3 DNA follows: TGTGCCAGCAGCTTCGGGAAGACCTACGAGCAATACTTC.